These 13 T cell receptor beta chains originate from one sample sequenced in a study of human T cells and chemical hapten exposure (TCRdb year 2021). This sample's time point label indicates: patch test 1, 2 weeks after DPC sensitization. According to the study, the label for this sample's treatment or condition signals: therapeutic diphenylcyclopropenone sensitization with weekly scalp DPC. Preparation of the library involved RACE. TCRdb lists the instrument as NextSeq 500. TCRdb redid the processing of the public reads, applying fastp at Q25 and MiXCR, and retained in-frame beta chains. Identical CDR3 proteins give one entry, which carries the most common genes and DNA. The sample yields roughly 120,000 distinct CDR3 sequences; around 10% were counted once. The ten largest clones take up about 1.4% of the sample. Sequences were derived from whole blood, sampled in connection with sensitization to the hapten diphenylcyclopropenone (DPC). The receptors were sampled from a woman aged 45-60 years with alopecia areata. Some clones in this sample may be carry-over from other donors' samples.

For this clonotype: A junction end diverges from the germline sequence, so it may reflect a read error. This sequence joins TRBV11-2 and TRBJ2-3, with TRBD1 as a possible D gene (7 bases). The germline V gene encodes CDR1 SGHAT and CDR2 FQNNGV. The CDR3 totals 15 residues. CDR3 protein: CASRSPGGSTGTQYF. The CDR3 region has the DNA TGTGCCAGCAGATCCCCAGGGGGGAGCACAGGTACGCAGTATTTT. Looking up the rest from reference TRBV11-2 and TRBJ2-3 gives the full variable domain: EAGVAQSPRYKIIEKRQSVAFWCNPISGHATLYWYQQILGQGPKLLIQFQNNGVVDDSQLPKDRFSAERLKGVDSTLKIQPAKLEDSAVYLCASRSPGGSTGTQYFGPGTRLTVL.

Details on this clonotype: At one end the junction does not follow the germline gene, possibly because of a read error. The chain carries TRBV7-7 and TRBJ2-5, with D perhaps TRBD1 (5 bases). The germline CDR1 and CDR2 sequences are SSHAT and FNYEAQ (reference sequence). The CDR3 runs to 15 residues. The CDR3 here is CASSQTGLGYETQYF. The CDR3 bases are TGTGCTAGCAGCCAAACAGGTTTAGGTTACGAGACCCAGTACTTC.

This chain joins TRBV11-2 and TRBJ1-5, with a weak D call TRBD1 (5 bases). Germline assignment: CDR1 SGHAT and CDR2 FQNNGV. Between the trimmed V and J ends, which lost 8 bases and 3 bases, there was a span of 14 bases. The CDR3 is 14 amino acids. CDR3 residues: CASAQAGYNQPQHF. The DNA for the CDR3 is TGTGCCAGCGCACAGGCGGGGTACAATCAGCCCCAGCATTTT.

This clonotype was observed at least ten times. This chain connects TRBV28 to TRBJ2-5; 7 bases are shared with TRBD2. CDR1 and CDR2 (germline): MDHEN, SYDVKM. The CDR3 has 15 amino acids. Germline trimming cut 3 bases from V and 6 bases from J; bases unmatched to any gene: 10. The CDR3, as DNA: TGTGCCAGCAGTTTCCCCGGGGGGTCTACGAAGACCCAGTACTTC. Amino acid sequence: CASSFPGGSTKTQYF.

In this sample, this clonotype turned up a few times. The rearrangement links TRBV27 to TRBJ2-7, with no clear D. Trimming pared 7 bases from V and 3 bases from J, leaving 13 bases between. Germline CDR1 reads MNHEY; CDR2 reads SMNVEV (reference sequence). This CDR3 contains 13 residues. The CDR3 protein is CASNPSGGYEQYF. Written as DNA, the CDR3 is TGTGCCAGCAACCCATCGGGCGGCTACGAGCAGTACTTC.

This clonotype was counted ten times or more. The chain recombines TRBV5-1 with TRBJ2-3; no clear D. V was trimmed by 4 bases and J by 2 bases, leaving 14 bases between them. Per germline, CDR1 SGHRS and CDR2 YFSETQ. CDR3 length equals 15 residues. CDR3 nucleotide sequence: TGCGCCAGCAGCACGGGCCAGCCGGCCACAGATACGCAGTATTTT. Encoded protein: CASSTGQPATDTQYF.

Many counts were recorded for this clonotype. The genes are TRBV20-1 and TRBJ2-3; 12 bases fit TRBD2. With V trimmed by 5 bases and J by 6 bases, 15 bases remained unmatched. Germline V gene sequence: CDR1 DFQATT, CDR2 SNEGSKA (reference sequence). The CDR3 totals 17 residues. The chain's CDR3 is CSAFSALAGGPEDTQYF. In DNA, the CDR3 is TGCAGTGCTTTTTCCGCCCTAGCGGGGGGGCCTGAGGATACGCAGTATTTT.

There are many counts of this clonotype. The chain links TRBV7-9 to TRBJ2-1, with 12 bases identical to TRBD2. The ends lost 3 bases at V and 6 bases at J; junction bases unmatched: 6. CDR1 SEHNR and CDR2 FQNEAQ come from the germline V gene (reference sequence). The CDR3 runs to 16 residues. CDR3 loop: CASSFTTSGRTNEQFF. DNA of the CDR3: TGTGCCAGCAGCTTCACTACTAGCGGGAGGACCAATGAGCAGTTCTTC.

The chain couples TRBV4-2 to TRBJ2-3; unclear D gene. Germline CDR1 is LGHNA and CDR2 is YNFKEQ. The CDR3 loop spans 14 amino acids. V lost 4 bases and J lost 5, with 13 bases in between. The DNA for the CDR3 is TGTGCCAGCAGCCGGACCGTTGGCGGAGATACGCAGTATTTT. Residues: CASSRTVGGDTQYF.

This clonotype was observed at least ten times. The chain has TRBV4-3 and TRBJ2-2, with a tentative D call TRBD1 (6 bases). This CDR3 has 17 residues. Trimming left V 2 bases short and J 4 bases short, with 17 bases between. Germline-derived CDR1 and CDR2 are LGHNA and YSLEER. The CDR3 region is CASSQQTTGSRTGELFF. CDR3 DNA sequence: TGCGCCAGCAGCCAACAGACGACAGGTTCGCGCACCGGGGAGCTGTTTTTT.

Ten or more counts support this clonotype. The chain is built from TRBV6-2 or TRBV6-3 and TRBJ2-1, with D perhaps TRBD2 (6 bases). Trimming pared 2 bases from V and 0 bases from J, leaving 20 bases between. The CDR3 contains 19 residues. CDR1 is MNHEY and CDR2 is SVGEGT in the germline V gene. The CDR3 DNA follows: TGTGCCAGCAGTTACAATTCAGATCGTGGGGGGAGCTCCTACAATGAGCAGTTCTTC. Its protein product is CASSYNSDRGGSSYNEQFF.

In its sample, this clonotype was seen a few times. V gene TRBV7-9 combines with J gene TRBJ1-1; D is uncertain. This CDR3 comprises 14 residues. Trimming took off 4 bases at V and 1 base at J, with 10 bases between the two ends. Germline values: CDR1 SEHNR, CDR2 FQNEAQ (reference sequence). Here the CDR3 reads CASSSQGENTEAFF. The CDR3 DNA is TGTGCCAGCAGCTCCCAAGGAGAGAACACTGAAGCTTTCTTT.

This chain joins TRBV12-3 or TRBV12-4 and TRBJ1-5; 7 positions match TRBD1. The CDR3 contains 11 residues. Trimming took 6 bases from V and 11 from J; bases not matched to a gene: 4. The CDR3 sequence is CASSFDRAQHF. Written as DNA, the CDR3 is TGTGCCAGCAGCTTCGACAGGGCCCAGCATTTT.